This T cell receptor beta chain is from a study of patients and donors after allogeneic stem cell transplantation. MiXCR was run by TCRdb on the RT-PCR reads, yielding one entry per CDR3 protein. The data show about 200,000 distinct CDR3 sequences, with 35% to 45% seen just once and about 9.9% held by the top ten. Trimming took off 5 bases at V and 5 bases at J, with 16 bases between the two ends. The germline V gene encodes CDR1 SEHNR and CDR2 FQNEAQ (reference sequence). This CDR3 contains 15 residues. The sequence was obtained from a human donor who was either an allogeneic HSCT recipient or a stem cell or donor lymphocyte infusion donor (not recorded which). It is not recorded whose cells these are; they may come from a transplant donor. The V and J genes are TRBV7-9 and TRBJ2-1, with D perhaps TRBD2 (5 bases). The sequenced sample was blood, either unsorted or a sorted T cell fraction (not recorded which). CDR3 sequence reads: CASSPQRRTHNEQFF. The CDR3 DNA reads as TGTGCCAGCAGCCCGCAGAGGAGGACCCACAATGAGCAGTTCTTC.